These 29 T cell receptor beta chains came from one sample sequenced in a study of blood T cells in healthy people across ages. A J-beta primer mix and a sample-barcoded 5' primer were used in a second PCR of about 7 to 12 cycles. MiXCR was run by TCRdb on the 5' RACE reads, yielding one entry per CDR3 protein. Here the sample spans about 580,000 distinct CDR3 sequences, 40% to 50% being singletons. Sequencing was carried out using blood. The receptors come from an elderly man in good health.

This clonotype was picked up a small number of times. The chain carries TRBV29-1 and TRBJ1-4, with D possibly being TRBD1 (6 bases). The V end lost 0 bases, the J end lost 8 bases, and 13 bases lay between the germline ends. The CDR3 has 14 amino acids. Germline CDR1 reads SQVTM; CDR2 reads ANQGSEA. CDR3 nucleotides: TGCAGCGTTGAAGATAGGGGGAGGGGCGAAAAACTGTTTTTT. This translates into CSVEDRGRGEKLFF.

CDR3 residues: CASRTTSTDTQYF. DNA of the CDR3: TGTGCCAGCCGGACGACTAGCACAGATACGCAGTATTTT. The genes are TRBV27 and TRBJ2-3; D is undetermined. CDR1 is MNHEY, CDR2 SMNVEV, per germline (reference sequence). The CDR3 is 13 residues long. V lost 8 bases to trimming and J lost 0 bases, with 9 bases between them.

The chain recombines TRBV7-2 with TRBJ2-2; maybe TRBD1 (6 bases). V was clipped by 1 base and J by 5 bases, with 14 bases between them. This CDR3 has 16 residues. The V gene's germline CDR1 is SGHTA and CDR2 FQGNSA. The CDR3 reads CASSLGFRGGTGELFF. The DNA of the CDR3 is TGTGCCAGCAGCTTAGGTTTCAGGGGTGGGACCGGGGAGCTGTTTTTT.

DNA for the CDR3: TGTGCCAGCAGCTTTGGGACTAGATACGAGCAGTTCTTC. Its protein is CASSFGTRYEQFF. The J gene is TRBJ2-1, the V gene TRBV7-6, with TRBD2 matching over 8 bases. This CDR3 has 13 amino acids. V was clipped by 3 bases and J by 10 bases; unmatched bases: 5. Germline V gives CDR1 SGHVS, CDR2 FNYEAQ.

This clonotype was seen a few times. The chain has TRBV27 and TRBJ1-2; possible D gene TRBD1, 5 bases. This CDR3 is built from 15 residues. The V end was cut by 6 bases, the J end by 2 bases, with 16 bases between. Germline CDR1 reads MNHEY; CDR2 reads SMNVEV (reference sequence). The DNA for the CDR3 is TGTGCCAGCAGAACCGGACACTGGTCGAACTATGGCTACACCTTC. Encoded protein: CASRTGHWSNYGYTF.

This clonotype was seen just once. V gene TRBV4-2 combines with J gene TRBJ1-1, with 8 bases identical to TRBD1. With V trimmed by 4 bases and J by 0 bases, 10 bases remained unmatched. Germline V gene lookup returns CDR1 LGHNA and CDR2 YNFKEQ. The length of the CDR3 is 17 residues. The CDR3 DNA sequence: TGTGCCAGCAGCCCCGGACAGGGAGGACCCATGAACACTGAAGCTTTCTTT. Its protein is CASSPGQGGPMNTEAFF.

This clonotype was counted only a few times. The chain is built from TRBV7-9 and TRBJ1-2, with D perhaps TRBD1 (5 bases). Looked up from germline, CDR1 is SEHNR and CDR2 is FQNEAQ (reference sequence). The CDR3 has 13 residues. Deletions cut 5 bases from V and 6 bases from J, with 13 bases between. The CDR3 region has the DNA TGTGCCAGCAGCAACGAAGGGGTTGATGGCTACACCTTC. This codes for CASSNEGVDGYTF.

The chain is built from TRBV29-1 and TRBJ1-4; no firm D call. Trimming took off 5 bases at V and 2 bases at J, with 6 bases between the two ends. The CDR3 has 12 residues. In germline, CDR1 is SQVTM, CDR2 ANQGSEA. The DNA of the CDR3 is TGCAGCGTTCAGACCACTAATGAAAAACTGTTTTTT. Protein product: CSVQTTNEKLFF.

The chain has TRBV27 and TRBJ1-1, with a weak D call TRBD1 (6 bases). The CDR3 runs 13 residues. Trimming removed 4 bases from V and 11 bases from J, with 17 bases in between. Germline V gene sequence: CDR1 MNHEY, CDR2 SMNVEV (reference sequence). The CDR3 loop reads CASSSLRGGTAFF. As DNA, the CDR3 is TGTGCCAGCAGTTCCCTAAGAGGGGGGACGGCTTTCTTT.

The chain combines TRBV6-2 or TRBV6-3 with TRBJ2-1, with 12 bases identical to TRBD2. Germline values: CDR1 MNHEY, CDR2 SVGEGT. The J segment lost 7 bases and the V segment lost 7 bases, leaving 8 bases of the junction unmatched. CDR3 length: 15 amino acids. The CDR3 loop reads CASMLAGGLTNEQFF. The CDR3 region has the DNA TGTGCCAGCATGCTAGCGGGGGGGCTCACTAATGAGCAGTTCTTC.

The rearrangement joins TRBV5-1 to TRBJ1-1; D is uncertain. The V and J ends lost 6 bases and 1 base respectively, with 10 bases between them. The length of the CDR3 is 13 residues. CDR1 and CDR2 from the germline V gene are SGHRS and YFSETQ. The CDR3 spells CASTRLGNTEAFF. Written as DNA, the CDR3 is TGCGCCAGCACTAGATTGGGGAACACTGAAGCTTTCTTT.

This clonotype was detected once. At one end the junction does not follow the germline gene, possibly because of a read error. The chain carries TRBV11-2 and TRBJ2-2, with D uncertain. This CDR3 contains 16 residues. The germline V gene has CDR1 SGHAT and CDR2 FQNNGV. This CDR3 is CASSLVGCGSTRELFF. The CDR3 DNA reads as TGTGCCAGCAGCTTAGTCGGGTGTGGAAGCACCAGGGAGCTGTTTTTT.

The table lists this clonotype with many counts. The chain joins TRBV7-2 to TRBJ2-3; D is undetermined. Germline assignment: CDR1 SGHTA and CDR2 FQGNSA. V lost 5 bases and J lost 6, with 9 bases in between. This CDR3 region has 12 residues. CDR3 protein: CASSPLGDTQYF. CDR3 sequence (DNA): TGTGCCAGCAGCCCCCTAGGGGATACGCAGTATTTT.

This chain joins TRBV7-9 and TRBJ2-7; D is tentatively TRBD1 or TRBD2 (6 bases each). V was shortened by 1 base and J by 6 bases, with 16 bases between the two germline ends. CDR3 length: 15 amino acids. Per the germline V gene, CDR1 is SEHNR and CDR2 is FQNEAQ (reference sequence). CDR3 region: CASSLGQTGGGEQYF. The CDR3 DNA reads as TGTGCCAGCAGCTTAGGGCAGACAGGAGGGGGCGAGCAGTACTTC.

Turning to this clonotype: Possible read error: a much larger clone is one base away. This chain joins TRBV6-6 and TRBJ1-1, with a tentative D call TRBD1 (6 bases). Looked up from germline, CDR1 is MNHNY and CDR2 is SVGAGI (reference sequence). The CDR3 sequence is 14 residues long. CDR3 region: CAGRLNRANTEAFF. In nucleotides, the CDR3 is TGTGCCGGCAGACTTAACAGGGCGAATACTGAAGCTTTCTTT.

The V gene is TRBV9, the J gene TRBJ2-6; D may match TRBD1 or TRBD2 (5 bases each). With 6 bases removed from V and 2 bases from J, the gap between germline ends came to 9 bases. Germline CDR1 and CDR2: SGDLS and YYNGEE. The CDR3 runs 14 residues. The CDR3 DNA reads TGTGCCAGCACCCCGGGGCCTGGGGCCAACGTCCTGACTTTC. This sequence encodes CASTPGPGANVLTF.

J is TRBJ1-5 and V is TRBV29-1; tentatively, D is TRBD1 (6 bases). Between the trimmed V and J ends, which lost 7 bases and 3 bases, there was a span of 13 bases. CDR1 SQVTM and CDR2 ANQGSEA come from the germline V gene. The CDR3 runs to 13 residues. The DNA for the CDR3 is TGCAGCGCCATTACAGGGATCAATCAGCCCCAGCATTTT. Residues: CSAITGINQPQHF.

This clonotype was counted a few times. The chain is built from TRBV2 and TRBJ1-2; 10 nucleotides match TRBD1. The CDR3 spans 14 residues. Trimming at V came to 2 bases and at J to 8 bases, leaving 5 bases not matched to a gene. Germline CDR1 and CDR2: SNHLY and FYNNEI. As DNA, the CDR3 is TGTGCCAGCAGTGAACTGGGACAGGGGTGGGGCTACACCTTC. This codes for CASSELGQGWGYTF.

Comments on this clonotype: The junction shows a germline mismatch at one end, possibly a read error. The chain employs TRBV28 and TRBJ2-7; D is possibly TRBD2 (6 bases). Per germline, CDR1 MDHEN and CDR2 SYDVKM. The CDR3 has 17 amino acids. Here the CDR3 DNA reads TGTGTCAGCAGTCCATTCCTACGCGGGACTCTGGTGTACGAGCAGTACTTC. Amino acids: CVSSPFLRGTLVYEQYF.

The chain links TRBV28 to TRBJ2-5; D is unclear. Trimming pared 5 bases from V and 2 bases from J, leaving 12 bases between. Germline V CDR1 and CDR2: MDHEN, SYDVKM. The CDR3 spans 14 residues. This CDR3 reads CASSPPTAQETQYF. In nucleotides, the CDR3 is TGTGCCAGCAGTCCGCCTACAGCACAAGAGACCCAGTACTTC. The entire variable domain, with the rest obtained from reference TRBV28 and TRBJ2-5, is as follows: DVKVTQSSRYLVKRTGEKVFLECVQDMDHENMFWYRQDPGLGLRLIYFSYDVKMKEKGDIPEGYSVSREKKERFSLILESASTNQTSMYLCASSPPTAQETQYFGPGTRLLVL.

The chain has TRBV10-3 and TRBJ2-1; the D call may be TRBD1 or TRBD2 (5 bases each). The V and J ends lost 11 bases and 7 bases respectively, with 15 bases between them. The CDR3 extends over 12 amino acids. Germline CDR1 and CDR2: ENHRY and SYGVKD. The chain's CDR3 is CAVGTAANEQFF. The CDR3, as DNA: TGTGCCGTTGGGACCGCGGCGAATGAGCAGTTCTTC.

The rearrangement uses TRBV30 and TRBJ2-1; tentatively, D is TRBD1 or TRBD2 (5 bases each). Trimming cost V 5 bases and J 9 bases, with 17 bases left between them. Germline loops: CDR1 GTSNPN, CDR2 SVGIG (reference sequence). This CDR3 has 13 residues. CDR3 bases: TGTGCCTGGGAAAGGGGCCGCGAGGGTGAGCAGTTCTTC. Its translation is CAWERGREGEQFF.

In the case of this clonotype: One end of the junction does not line up with germline, which may come from a read error. The DNA for the CDR3 is TGTGCCATCAGTGAACCCCTGGGTAATGAAAAGCTGTTTTTT. Translated, it gives CAISEPLGNEKLFF. The rearrangement joins TRBV10-3 to TRBJ1-4; the D is unclear. CDR1 is ENHRY, CDR2 SYGVKD, per germline. The CDR3 covers 14 residues.

The chain joins TRBV6-6 to TRBJ1-4, with D perhaps TRBD1 (6 bases). The germline V gene encodes CDR1 MNHNY and CDR2 SVGAGI (reference sequence). V was clipped by 2 bases and J by 8 bases, with 15 bases between them. This CDR3 has 15 amino acids. The CDR3 is CASSYDGGSWEKLFF. CDR3 nucleotides: TGTGCCAGCAGTTACGATGGGGGCTCCTGGGAAAAACTGTTTTTT.

The sample holds a few counts of this clonotype. The V and J genes are TRBV6-6 and TRBJ2-7; 7 positions agree with TRBD1. CDR3 length: 13 residues. Germline V gene data show CDR1 as MNHNY and CDR2 as SVGAGI (reference sequence). After removal of 5 bases from V and 3 bases from J, the junction contained 4 bases not matched to a gene. The CDR3 sequence is CASSDGTVYEQYF. The CDR3 region has the DNA TGTGCCAGCAGTGACGGGACAGTCTACGAGCAGTACTTC.

The V call is TRBV7-8, the J call TRBJ2-1; D remains ambiguous. Germline assignment: CDR1 SGHVS and CDR2 FQNEAQ. This CDR3 comprises 14 residues. The V end lost 1 base, the J end lost 10 bases, and 14 bases lay between the germline ends. CDR3 in DNA: TGTGCCAGCAGCTTAGAGGGCAGTTCCAAGGAGCAGTTCTTC. This codes for CASSLEGSSKEQFF.

The J gene is TRBJ1-2, the V gene TRBV5-1, with TRBD1 identical over 8 bases. In germline, CDR1 is SGHRS, CDR2 YFSETQ. The CDR3 loop spans 14 amino acids. The J segment lost 8 bases and the V segment lost 5 bases, leaving 11 bases of the junction unmatched. CDR3: CASRLTGTGWGYTF. CDR3 DNA sequence: TGCGCCAGCAGATTGACAGGGACAGGCTGGGGCTACACCTTC.

The chain joins TRBV27 to TRBJ2-1, with TRBD1 matching 8 bases. Germline assignment: CDR1 MNHEY and CDR2 SMNVEV (reference sequence). The V and J ends lost 2 bases and 3 bases, in that order; junction bases with no gene match: 6. The CDR3 extends over 16 amino acids. The CDR3 loop is CASSLGRGHGYNEQFF. DNA of the CDR3: TGTGCCAGCAGTTTAGGCAGGGGGCACGGCTACAATGAGCAGTTCTTC.

The chain is built from TRBV20-1 and TRBJ1-2; TRBD1 is a possible D gene (6 bases). Trimming pared 6 bases from V and 3 bases from J, leaving 17 bases between. Germline-derived CDR1 and CDR2 are DFQATT and SNEGSKA (reference sequence). This CDR3 has 14 amino acids. The CDR3 sequence is CSALRGSAYYGYTF. The CDR3 coding sequence is TGCAGTGCCCTCAGGGGCAGCGCTTACTATGGCTACACCTTC.